This TCR beta chain was found in a study of brain T cells in children with intractable seizures. Sequencing used immunoSEQ multiplex PCR; TCRdb keeps in-frame clones, though not all of them. The profile shows tens of thousands of clones, around nine tenths of them singletons. V lost 3 bases, J lost 3 bases, and 9 bases lay in between. This CDR3 region has 13 residues. The V gene's germline CDR1 is SNHLY and CDR2 FYNNEI. Sequenced material: peripheral blood, taken at surgery. The sequence derives from a girl between 2 and 10 years old with Rasmussen encephalitis and intractable seizures. The V gene is TRBV2, the J gene TRBJ2-7; D perhaps matches TRBD1 (6 bases). The CDR3 region has the DNA TGTGCCAGCAGTGACTGGACAGTCTACGAGCAGTACTTC. It specifies CASSDWTVYEQYF.